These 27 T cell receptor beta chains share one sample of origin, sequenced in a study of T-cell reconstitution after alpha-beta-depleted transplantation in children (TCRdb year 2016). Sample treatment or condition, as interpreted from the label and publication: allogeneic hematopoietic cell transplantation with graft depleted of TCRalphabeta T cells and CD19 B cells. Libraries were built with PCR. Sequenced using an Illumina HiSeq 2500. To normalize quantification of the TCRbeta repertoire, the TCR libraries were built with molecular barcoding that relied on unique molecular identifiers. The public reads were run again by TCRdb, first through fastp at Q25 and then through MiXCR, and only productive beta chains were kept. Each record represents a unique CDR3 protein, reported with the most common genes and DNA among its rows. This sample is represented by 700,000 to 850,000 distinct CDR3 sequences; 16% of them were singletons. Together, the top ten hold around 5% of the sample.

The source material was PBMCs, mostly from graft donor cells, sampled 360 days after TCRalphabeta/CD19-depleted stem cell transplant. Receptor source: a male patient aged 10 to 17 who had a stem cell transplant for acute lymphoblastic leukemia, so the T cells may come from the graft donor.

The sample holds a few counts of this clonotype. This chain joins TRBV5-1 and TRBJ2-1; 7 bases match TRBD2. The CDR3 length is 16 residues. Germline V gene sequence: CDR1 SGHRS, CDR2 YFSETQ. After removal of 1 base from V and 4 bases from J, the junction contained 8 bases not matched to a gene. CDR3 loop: CASSLMSAGPYNEQFF. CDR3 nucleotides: TGCGCCAGCAGCTTGATGTCAGCGGGGCCTTACAATGAGCAGTTCTTC.

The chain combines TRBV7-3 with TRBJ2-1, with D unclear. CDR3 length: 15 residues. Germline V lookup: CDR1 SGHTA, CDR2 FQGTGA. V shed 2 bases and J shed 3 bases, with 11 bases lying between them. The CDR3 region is CASSLGPALYNEQFF. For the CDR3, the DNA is TGTGCCAGCAGCTTAGGCCCAGCGCTCTACAATGAGCAGTTCTTC. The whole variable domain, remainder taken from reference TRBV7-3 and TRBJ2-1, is GAGVSQTPSNKVTEKGKYVELRCDPISGHTALYWYRQSLGQGPEFLIYFQGTGAADDSGLPNDRFFAVRPEGSVSTLKIQRTERGDSAVYLCASSLGPALYNEQFFGPGTRLTVL.

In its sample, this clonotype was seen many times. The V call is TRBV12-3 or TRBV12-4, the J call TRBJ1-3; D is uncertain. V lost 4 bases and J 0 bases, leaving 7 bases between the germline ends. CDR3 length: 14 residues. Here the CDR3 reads CASSWASSGNTIYF. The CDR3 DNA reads TGTGCCAGCAGTTGGGCTTCCTCTGGAAACACCATATATTTT.

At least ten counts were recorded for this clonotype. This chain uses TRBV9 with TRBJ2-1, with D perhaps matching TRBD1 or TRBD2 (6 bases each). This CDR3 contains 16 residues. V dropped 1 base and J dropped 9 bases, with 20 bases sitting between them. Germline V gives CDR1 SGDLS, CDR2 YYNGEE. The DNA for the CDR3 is TGTGCCAGCAGCGTAAGGGGGGATCCAGGATTAACTGAGCAGTTCTTC. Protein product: CASSVRGDPGLTEQFF.

For the CDR3, the DNA is TGCGCCAGCAGCTGGGGGGGGGTCGGGAACACTGAAGCTTTCTTT. Protein: CASSWGGVGNTEAFF. The rearrangement uses TRBV5-1 and TRBJ1-1; D is possibly TRBD1 (5 bases). Germline V gene lookup returns CDR1 SGHRS and CDR2 YFSETQ. Trimming shortened V by 3 bases and J by 1 base, and 13 bases separated the two germline ends. The CDR3 covers 15 residues.

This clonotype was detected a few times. The CDR3 sequence: CASSYAGGLSYNEQFF. Here the CDR3 DNA reads TGTGCCAGCAGTTACGCGGGGGGGCTCTCCTACAATGAGCAGTTCTTC. The chain combines TRBV6-5 with TRBJ2-1; 9 bases fit TRBD2. The CDR3 spans 16 residues. J was trimmed by 0 bases and V by 2 bases; bases with no gene match: 2. CDR1 MNHEY and CDR2 SVGAGI come from the germline V gene.

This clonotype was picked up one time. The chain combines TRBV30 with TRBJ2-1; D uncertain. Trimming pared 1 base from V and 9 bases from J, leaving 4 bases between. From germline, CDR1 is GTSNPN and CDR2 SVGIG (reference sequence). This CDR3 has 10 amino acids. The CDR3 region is CAWSAAEQFF. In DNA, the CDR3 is TGTGCCTGGAGTGCAGCTGAGCAGTTCTTC. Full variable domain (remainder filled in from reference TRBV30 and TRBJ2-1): SQTIHQWPATLVQPVGSPLSLECTVEGTSNPNLYWYRQAAGRGLQLLFYSVGIGQISSEVPQNLSASRPQDRQFILSSKKLLLSDSGFYLCAWSAAEQFFGPGTRLTVL.

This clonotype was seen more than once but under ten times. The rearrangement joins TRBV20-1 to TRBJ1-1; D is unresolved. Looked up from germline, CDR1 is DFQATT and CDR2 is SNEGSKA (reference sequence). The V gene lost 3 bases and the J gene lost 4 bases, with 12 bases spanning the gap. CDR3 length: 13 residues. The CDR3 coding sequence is TGCAGTGCTAGTACCACCCCCGGCACTGAAGCTTTCTTT. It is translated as CSASTTPGTEAFF.

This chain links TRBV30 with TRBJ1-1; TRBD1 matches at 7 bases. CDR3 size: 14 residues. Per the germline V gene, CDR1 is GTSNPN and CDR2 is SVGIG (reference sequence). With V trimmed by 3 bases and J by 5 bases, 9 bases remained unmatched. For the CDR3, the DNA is TGTGCCTGGAGCGCGACAGGGAAAGTGACTGAAGCTTTCTTT. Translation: CAWSATGKVTEAFF.

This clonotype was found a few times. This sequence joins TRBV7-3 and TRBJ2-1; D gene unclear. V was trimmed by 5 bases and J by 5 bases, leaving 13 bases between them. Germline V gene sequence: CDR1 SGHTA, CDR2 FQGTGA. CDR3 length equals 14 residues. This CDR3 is CASSPYSRDNEQFF. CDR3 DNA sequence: TGTGCCAGCAGCCCTTACTCGCGTGACAATGAGCAGTTCTTC.

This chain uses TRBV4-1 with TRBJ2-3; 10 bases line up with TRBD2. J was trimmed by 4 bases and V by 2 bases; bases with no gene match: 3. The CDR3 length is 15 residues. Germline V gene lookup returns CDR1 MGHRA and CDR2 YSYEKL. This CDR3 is CASSQTGTSADTQYF. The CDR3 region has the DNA TGCGCCAGCAGCCAAACCGGGACTAGCGCAGATACGCAGTATTTT.

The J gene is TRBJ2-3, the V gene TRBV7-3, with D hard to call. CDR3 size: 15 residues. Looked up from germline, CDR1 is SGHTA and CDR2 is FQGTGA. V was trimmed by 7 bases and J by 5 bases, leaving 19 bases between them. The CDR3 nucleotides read TGTGCCAGCACCTATGTGGCCAGCCCATTAGATACGCAGTATTTT. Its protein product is CASTYVASPLDTQYF.

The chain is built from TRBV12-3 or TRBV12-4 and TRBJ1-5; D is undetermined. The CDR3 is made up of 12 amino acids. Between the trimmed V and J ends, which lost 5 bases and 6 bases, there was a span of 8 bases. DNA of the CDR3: TGTGCCAGCAGTATAGGAGGTCAGCCCCAGCATTTT. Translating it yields CASSIGGQPQHF.

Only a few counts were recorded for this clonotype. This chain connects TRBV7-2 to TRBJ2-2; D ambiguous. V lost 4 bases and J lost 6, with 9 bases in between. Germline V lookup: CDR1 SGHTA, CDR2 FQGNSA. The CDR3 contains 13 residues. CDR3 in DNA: TGTGCCAGCAGCTCAGTGGTACCCGGGGAGCTGTTTTTT. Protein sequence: CASSSVVPGELFF.

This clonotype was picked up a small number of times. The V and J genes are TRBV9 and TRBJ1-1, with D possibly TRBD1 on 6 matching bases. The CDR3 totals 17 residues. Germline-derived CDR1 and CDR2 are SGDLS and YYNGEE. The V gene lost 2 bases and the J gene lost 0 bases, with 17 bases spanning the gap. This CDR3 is CASSVGANREVNTEAFF. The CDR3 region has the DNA TGTGCCAGCAGCGTCGGAGCGAACAGGGAAGTGAACACTGAAGCTTTCTTT. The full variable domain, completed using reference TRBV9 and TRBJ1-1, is DSGVTQTPKHLITATGQRVTLRCSPRSGDLSVYWYQQSLDQGLQFLIQYYNGEERAKGNILERFSAQQFPDLHSELNLSSLELGDSALYFCASSVGANREVNTEAFFGQGTRLTVV.

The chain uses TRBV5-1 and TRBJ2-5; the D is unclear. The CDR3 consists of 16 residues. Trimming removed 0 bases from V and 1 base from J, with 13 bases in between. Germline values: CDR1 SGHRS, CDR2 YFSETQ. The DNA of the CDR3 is TGCGCCAGCAGCTTGGTTTGGCTAACTCCCCAAGAGACCCAGTACTTC. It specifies CASSLVWLTPQETQYF.

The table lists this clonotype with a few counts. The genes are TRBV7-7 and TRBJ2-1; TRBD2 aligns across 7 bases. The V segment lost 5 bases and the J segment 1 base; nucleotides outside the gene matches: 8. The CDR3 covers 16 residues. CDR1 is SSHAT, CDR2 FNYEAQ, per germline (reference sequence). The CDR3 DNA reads TGTGCCAGCAGCCACCTCGGGAGGCGGTCCTACAATGAGCAGTTCTTC. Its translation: CASSHLGRRSYNEQFF.

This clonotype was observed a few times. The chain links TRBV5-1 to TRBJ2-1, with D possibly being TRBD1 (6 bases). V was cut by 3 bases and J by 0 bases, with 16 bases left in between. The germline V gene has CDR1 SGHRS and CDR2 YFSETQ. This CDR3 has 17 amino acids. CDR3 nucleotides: TGCGCCAGCAGCTCCCGGACAGCTCAGCCCTCCTACAATGAGCAGTTCTTC. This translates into CASSSRTAQPSYNEQFF.

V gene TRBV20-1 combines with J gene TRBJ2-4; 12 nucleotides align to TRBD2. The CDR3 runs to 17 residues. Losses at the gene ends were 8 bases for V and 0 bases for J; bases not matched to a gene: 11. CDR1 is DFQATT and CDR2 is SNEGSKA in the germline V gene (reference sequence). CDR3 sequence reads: CSPFLAGGPLAKNIQYF. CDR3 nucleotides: TGCAGTCCTTTCCTAGCGGGAGGGCCGTTAGCCAAAAACATTCAGTACTTC.

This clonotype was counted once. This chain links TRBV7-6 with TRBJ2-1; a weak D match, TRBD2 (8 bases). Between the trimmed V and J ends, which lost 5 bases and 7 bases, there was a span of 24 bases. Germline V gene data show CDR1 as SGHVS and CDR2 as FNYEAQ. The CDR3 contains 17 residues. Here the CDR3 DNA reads TGTGCCAGCAGCGCCAACAGGGGACTAGAGGAAAGGAATGAGCAGTTCTTC. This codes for CASSANRGLEERNEQFF.

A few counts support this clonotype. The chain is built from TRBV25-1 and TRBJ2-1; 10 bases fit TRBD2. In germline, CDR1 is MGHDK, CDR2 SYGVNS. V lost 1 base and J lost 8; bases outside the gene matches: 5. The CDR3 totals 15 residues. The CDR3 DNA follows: TGTGCCAGCAGTGAATCCAGCGGGACTAGCGATGAGCAGTTCTTC. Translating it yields CASSESSGTSDEQFF. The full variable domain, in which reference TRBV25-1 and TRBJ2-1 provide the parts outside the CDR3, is EADIYQTPRYLVIGTGKKITLECSQTMGHDKMYWYQQDPGMELHLIHYSYGVNSTEKGDLSSESTVSRIRTEHFPLTLESARPSHTSQYLCASSESSGTSDEQFFGPGTRLTVL.

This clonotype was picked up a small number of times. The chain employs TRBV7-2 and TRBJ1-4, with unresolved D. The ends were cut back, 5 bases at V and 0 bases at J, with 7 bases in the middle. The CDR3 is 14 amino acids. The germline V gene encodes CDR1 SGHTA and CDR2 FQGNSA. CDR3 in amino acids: CASSTTATNEKLFF. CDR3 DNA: TGTGCCAGCAGCACAACTGCAACTAATGAAAAACTGTTTTTT.

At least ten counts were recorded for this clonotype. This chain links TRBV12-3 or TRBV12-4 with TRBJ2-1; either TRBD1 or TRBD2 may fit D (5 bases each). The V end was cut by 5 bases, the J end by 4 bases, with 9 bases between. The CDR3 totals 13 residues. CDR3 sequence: CASSGTEYNEQFF. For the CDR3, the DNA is TGTGCCAGCAGTGGGACGGAGTACAATGAGCAGTTCTTC.

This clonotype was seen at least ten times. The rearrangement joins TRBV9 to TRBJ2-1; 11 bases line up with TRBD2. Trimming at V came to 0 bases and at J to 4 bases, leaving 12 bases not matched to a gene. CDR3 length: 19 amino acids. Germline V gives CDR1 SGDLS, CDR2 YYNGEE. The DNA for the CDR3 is TGTGCCAGCAGCGTAGGGCTAGCGGGAGGAACCTGGGGTTACAATGAGCAGTTCTTC. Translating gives CASSVGLAGGTWGYNEQFF.

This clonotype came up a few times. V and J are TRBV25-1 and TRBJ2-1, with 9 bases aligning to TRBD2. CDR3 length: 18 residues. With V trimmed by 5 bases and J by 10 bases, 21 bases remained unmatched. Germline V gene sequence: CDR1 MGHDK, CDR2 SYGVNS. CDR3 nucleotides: TGTGCCAGCAGTCTCTTACTGAGGGGCGGACTAGCGTCTGAGGAGCAGTTCTTC. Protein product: CASSLLLRGGLASEEQFF.

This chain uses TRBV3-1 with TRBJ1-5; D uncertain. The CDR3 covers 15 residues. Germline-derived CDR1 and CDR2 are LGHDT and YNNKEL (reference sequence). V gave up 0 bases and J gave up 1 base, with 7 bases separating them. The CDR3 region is CASSQDGQSNQPQHF. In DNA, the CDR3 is TGTGCCAGCAGCCAAGATGGGCAGAGCAATCAGCCCCAGCATTTT.

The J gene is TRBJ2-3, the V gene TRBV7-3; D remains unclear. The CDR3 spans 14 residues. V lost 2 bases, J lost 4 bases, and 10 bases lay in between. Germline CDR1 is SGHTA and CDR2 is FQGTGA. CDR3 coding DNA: TGTGCCAGCAGCTTATTTCGGATCTCAGATACGCAGTATTTT. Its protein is CASSLFRISDTQYF.